These 21 T cell receptor beta chains originate from one sample sequenced in a study of T cells expressing NK-cell markers. TCRdb re-called the 5' RACE reads and shows each CDR3 protein once, DNA omitted. This table holds 400,000 to 550,000 distinct CDR3 sequences. The specimen was blood T cells: a sorted CD56 or NKG2C T cell subset, CD4+ or CD8+ T cells, or bulk PBMC T cells (not recorded which). Receptor source: a woman between 18 and 75 years old in good health.

The V gene is TRBV5-4, the J gene TRBJ2-3; TCRdb gives TRBD1 as the D gene, but with no DNA this cannot be confirmed. The germline V gene has CDR1 SGHNT and CDR2 YYREEE (reference sequence). The CDR3 sequence is 12 residues long. CDR3: CASTSPPDTQYF. The full variable domain, in which reference TRBV5-4 and TRBJ2-3 provide the parts outside the CDR3, is ETGVTQSPTHLIKTRGQQVTLRCSSQSGHNTVSWYQQALGQGPQFIFQYYREEENGRGNFPPRFSGLQFPNYSSELNVNALELDDSALYLCASTSPPDTQYFGPGTRLTVL.

V gene TRBV14 combines with J gene TRBJ2-2; TCRdb names TRBD1, which stays unverified in the absence of DNA. In germline, CDR1 is SGHDN, CDR2 FVKESK. The CDR3 covers 16 residues. CDR3 sequence: CASSVKQGQNTGELFF.

The V call is TRBV6-4, the J call TRBJ2-3; checking the TCRdb D call of TRBD1 is not possible without DNA. Germline CDR1 and CDR2: MRHNA and SNTAGT. The CDR3 runs 14 residues. CDR3 amino acids: CASQVAPSADTQYF.

The V gene is TRBV5-4, the J gene TRBJ2-7. The CDR3 consists of 13 residues. Germline CDR1 SGHNT, CDR2 YYREEE (reference sequence). CDR3 sequence reads: CASSLVGIQEQYF.

V and J are TRBV7-9 and TRBJ2-5; lacking DNA, the TRBD1 call made by TCRdb goes unchecked. Germline V gives CDR1 SEHNR, CDR2 FQNEAQ (reference sequence). CDR3 size: 14 residues. The CDR3 region is CASGGSGVQETQYF.

Here the CDR3 reads CASRPRGGDSNTGELFF. This chain links TRBV6-1 with TRBJ2-2; the TCRdb D gene call, TRBD1, has no DNA to confirm it. The CDR3 is 17 residues long. The germline gives CDR1 MNHNS, CDR2 SASEGT.

The V call is TRBV12-3 or TRBV12-4, the J call TRBJ2-3; TCRdb names TRBD1, which stays unverified in the absence of DNA. CDR3 length equals 15 residues. The CDR3 protein is CASRTGGSGTDTQYF.

The chain is built from TRBV10-3 and TRBJ2-1; TCRdb indicates TRBD1, and absent DNA this call remains unverified. The CDR3 totals 13 residues. Per the germline V gene, CDR1 is ENHRY and CDR2 is SYGVKD. The CDR3 here is CAISHDSYNEQFF.

V is TRBV28 and J is TRBJ2-7. The germline V gene has CDR1 MDHEN and CDR2 SYDVKM. The CDR3 has 17 amino acids. The CDR3 is CASSLGLRTESSYEQYF.

The CDR3 here is CASSLTGLTDTQYF. The chain recombines TRBV6-5 with TRBJ2-3; checking the TCRdb D call of TRBD1 is not possible without DNA. The CDR3 has 14 residues. Germline V CDR1 and CDR2: MNHEY, SVGAGI.

V usage is TRBV9 and J usage is TRBJ2-1; TCRdb's D call of TRBD1 is untestable without DNA. The CDR3 runs to 18 residues. Germline CDR1 is SGDLS and CDR2 is YYNGEE. The CDR3 region is CASSGTPLSGSAYNEQFF. The variable domain in full, with the rest retrieved from reference TRBV9 and TRBJ2-1, is DSGVTQTPKHLITATGQRVTLRCSPRSGDLSVYWYQQSLDQGLQFLIQYYNGEERAKGNILERFSAQQFPDLHSELNLSSLELGDSALYFCASSGTPLSGSAYNEQFFGPGTRLTVL.

V usage is TRBV20-1 and J usage is TRBJ1-1; TCRdb picks TRBD1, but there is no DNA to check that call. The CDR3 consists of 13 residues. The germline CDR1 and CDR2 sequences are DFQATT and SNEGSKA (reference sequence). CDR3 sequence: CSARGRGVTEAFF.

The chain combines TRBV7-3 with TRBJ1-2; checking the TCRdb D call of TRBD1 is not possible without DNA. Per germline, CDR1 SGHTA and CDR2 FQGTGA. The CDR3 is made up of 15 amino acids. CDR3 loop: CASSPTATGDYGYTF.

The V gene is TRBV11-2, the J gene TRBJ1-1; TCRdb selects TRBD1, and the lack of DNA leaves this call unchecked. The CDR3 consists of 16 residues. Germline loops: CDR1 SGHAT, CDR2 FQNNGV. This CDR3 is CASSLKLAARVTEAFF.

The chain links TRBV2 to TRBJ1-2. The CDR3 is made up of 17 amino acids. Germline-derived CDR1 and CDR2 are SNHLY and FYNNEI. The CDR3: CASSAWRATYSSYGYTF.

V and J are TRBV2 and TRBJ1-2. Per the germline V gene, CDR1 is SNHLY and CDR2 is FYNNEI. The CDR3 has 14 amino acids. The CDR3 loop is CASSETFSLYGYTF.

The chain links TRBV29-1 to TRBJ1-1. CDR3 length: 13 amino acids. Germline V gene sequence: CDR1 SQVTM, CDR2 ANQGSEA. The CDR3 loop reads CSAPAWGNTEAFF.

J is TRBJ1-5 and V is TRBV5-1; TCRdb proposes TRBD1, but this gene call is untestable without DNA. CDR1 and CDR2 (germline): SGHRS, YFSETQ. There are 15 residues in the CDR3. CDR3 region: CASSFWTGPNQPQHF. Together with reference TRBV5-1 and TRBJ1-5, the CDR3 gives the full variable domain: KAGVTQTPRYLIKTRGQQVTLSCSPISGHRSVSWYQQTPGQGLQFLFEYFSETQRNKGNFPGRFSGRQFSNSRSEMNVSTLELGDSALYLCASSFWTGPNQPQHFGDGTRLSIL.

CDR3 sequence reads: CAWRSGVDTQYF. This rearrangement joins TRBV30 to TRBJ2-3. CDR1 is GTSNPN, CDR2 SVGIG, per germline (reference sequence). The CDR3 totals 12 residues.

The J gene is TRBJ2-1, the V gene TRBV29-1; TCRdb's D gene call, TRBD2, goes unchecked for lack of DNA. In germline, CDR1 is SQVTM, CDR2 ANQGSEA. There are 16 residues in the CDR3. The CDR3 reads CSVEDRGRGSYNEQFF.

The chain uses TRBV5-1 and TRBJ1-1. CDR1 is SGHRS, CDR2 YFSETQ, per germline. This CDR3 spans 12 amino acids. The CDR3 spells CASREGWTEAFF.